This passage covers 14 T cell receptor beta chains from one sample sequenced in a study of shared clonotypes between healthy human individuals. This table comes from immunoSEQ multiplex PCR, and its TCRdb copy is limited to in-frame clones, with some not included. The sample holds roughly 650,000 clones, roughly 97% seen once. Sequenced input: naive CD4+ T cells sorted from blood. As for subset: CD45RA+ positively selected. Receptors were obtained from a woman aged 25-40 years in good health.

This chain joins TRBV18 and TRBJ2-1; no definite D call. V was trimmed by 4 bases and J by 0 bases, leaving 13 bases between them. The germline gives CDR1 KGHSH, CDR2 LQKENI. This CDR3 spans 16 amino acids. CDR3 amino acids: CASSLYRRSSYNEQFF. As DNA, the CDR3 is TGTGCCAGCTCACTATACCGACGGAGCTCCTACAATGAGCAGTTCTTC.

This clone appeared once. The chain recombines TRBV19 with TRBJ1-3; D is ambiguous. Per the germline V gene, CDR1 is LNHDA and CDR2 is SQIVND (reference sequence). The CDR3 is 14 amino acids. With 0 bases removed from V and 6 bases from J, the gap between germline ends came to 9 bases. The CDR3 DNA follows: TGTGCCAGTAGTATAGATCGGCACTCAAACACCATATATTTT. Protein sequence: CASSIDRHSNTIYF.

This chain links TRBV9 with TRBJ1-3, with a tentative D call TRBD1 (6 bases). Germline V CDR1 and CDR2: SGDLS, YYNGEE. This CDR3 has 16 residues. V gave up 4 bases and J gave up 4 bases, with 18 bases separating them. Here the CDR3 DNA reads TGTGCCAGCAGCCCCGAAATCGGACAGAGAGGAAACACCATATATTTT. Translating it yields CASSPEIGQRGNTIYF. Drawing the rest from reference TRBV9 and TRBJ1-3, the complete variable domain is DSGVTQTPKHLITATGQRVTLRCSPRSGDLSVYWYQQSLDQGLQFLIQYYNGEERAKGNILERFSAQQFPDLHSELNLSSLELGDSALYFCASSPEIGQRGNTIYFGEGSWLTVV.

This clone appeared once. This chain uses TRBV20-1 with TRBJ2-1, with unresolved D. Trimming left V 5 bases short and J 5 bases short, with 4 bases between. CDR1 and CDR2 from the germline V gene are DFQATT and SNEGSKA (reference sequence). This CDR3 has 10 residues. CDR3 DNA sequence: TGCAGTGCTCTGGACAATGAGCAGTTCTTC. Amino acid sequence: CSALDNEQFF.

The chain has TRBV5-1 and TRBJ2-7; D is possibly TRBD2 (5 bases). From germline, CDR1 is SGHRS and CDR2 YFSETQ. V was clipped by 4 bases and J by 6 bases, with 14 bases between them. The CDR3 is 13 amino acids. CDR3 region: CASSPSFGGEQYF. CDR3 bases: TGCGCCAGCAGCCCCTCATTCGGAGGCGAGCAGTACTTC.

The chain uses TRBV4-1 and TRBJ2-2; D unresolved. CDR1 and CDR2 from the germline V gene are MGHRA and YSYEKL. Trimming cost V 0 bases and J 6 bases, with 8 bases left between them. This CDR3 has 14 amino acids. CDR3 sequence: CASSQENFPGELFF. The CDR3 DNA sequence: TGCGCCAGCAGCCAAGAGAACTTTCCCGGGGAGCTGTTTTTT.

The chain joins TRBV6-6 to TRBJ2-7; D is unresolved. CDR1 and CDR2 from the germline V gene are MNHNY and SVGAGI (reference sequence). The CDR3 has 14 amino acids. The V end was cut by 6 bases, the J end by 3 bases, with 15 bases between. CDR3: CASSTVPTYYEQYF. CDR3 sequence (DNA): TGTGCCAGCAGCACCGTTCCCACCTACTACGAGCAGTACTTC.

The chain joins TRBV14 to TRBJ2-1; D not certain. Trimming left V 10 bases short and J 4 bases short, with 11 bases between. The germline CDR1 and CDR2 sequences are SGHDN and FVKESK. The CDR3 consists of 12 residues. The CDR3 bases are TGTGCCACCAAGCCCTATTACAATGAGCAGTTCTTC. This sequence encodes CATKPYYNEQFF.

This clone came up once. This chain connects TRBV18 to TRBJ2-7; D unclear. CDR1 KGHSH and CDR2 LQKENI come from the germline V gene. The CDR3 contains 14 residues. Between the trimmed V and J ends, which lost 0 bases and 2 bases, there was a span of 8 bases. CDR3 sequence reads: CASSPPSGAYEQYF. CDR3 DNA: TGTGCCAGCTCACCACCGAGTGGGGCCTACGAGCAGTACTTC.

The chain carries TRBV7-9 and TRBJ2-7; D is unresolved. Germline assignment: CDR1 SEHNR and CDR2 FQNEAQ (reference sequence). Trimming pared 1 base from V and 5 bases from J, leaving 9 bases between. This CDR3 spans 13 amino acids. The CDR3 here is CASSLGQWDEQYF. CDR3 DNA: TGTGCCAGCAGCTTAGGGCAGTGGGACGAGCAGTACTTC.

Worth noting for this clone: This specimen includes other DNA sequences encoding the same CDR3. The chain recombines TRBV28 with TRBJ1-6; D gene ambiguous. V was shortened by 3 bases and J by 10 bases, with 4 bases between the two germline ends. From germline, CDR1 is MDHEN and CDR2 SYDVKM. The CDR3 is 11 residues long. CDR3 protein: CASSFGSPLHF. The DNA for the CDR3 is TGTGCCAGCAGTTTCGGGTCACCCCTCCACTTT.

The chain couples TRBV7-3 to TRBJ2-7, with D perhaps assigned TRBD1 or TRBD2 (5 bases each). V lost 7 bases and J lost 5, with 24 bases in between. Germline assignment: CDR1 SGHTA and CDR2 FQGTGA. This CDR3 has 16 residues. The CDR3 nucleotides read TGTGCCAGCACCCCCCCCGGGACCCCAGGGTTCCACGAGCAGTACTTC. This sequence encodes CASTPPGTPGFHEQYF. The full variable domain, with the rest looked up from reference TRBV7-3 and TRBJ2-7, is GAGVSQTPSNKVTEKGKYVELRCDPISGHTALYWYRQSLGQGPEFLIYFQGTGAADDSGLPNDRFFAVRPEGSVSTLKIQRTERGDSAVYLCASTPPGTPGFHEQYFGPGTRLTVT.

This sequence joins TRBV7-9 and TRBJ1-2, with no clear D. CDR3 length: 14 residues. V lost 2 bases to trimming and J lost 2 bases, with 9 bases between them. Germline lookup yields CDR1 SEHNR and CDR2 FQNEAQ (reference sequence). The CDR3 DNA sequence: TGTGCCAGCAGCTTAATGGACGGGAACTATGGCTACACCTTC. Protein sequence: CASSLMDGNYGYTF.

The chain carries TRBV7-9 and TRBJ1-6; TRBD1 matches at 8 bases. This CDR3 has 15 residues. CDR1 SEHNR and CDR2 FQNEAQ come from the germline V gene (reference sequence). Trimming took 4 bases from V and 13 from J; bases not matched to a gene: 12. CDR3 loop: CASSSSRDRSHPLHF. Written as DNA, the CDR3 is TGTGCCAGCAGCTCGTCCCGGGACAGGTCTCACCCCCTCCACTTT.